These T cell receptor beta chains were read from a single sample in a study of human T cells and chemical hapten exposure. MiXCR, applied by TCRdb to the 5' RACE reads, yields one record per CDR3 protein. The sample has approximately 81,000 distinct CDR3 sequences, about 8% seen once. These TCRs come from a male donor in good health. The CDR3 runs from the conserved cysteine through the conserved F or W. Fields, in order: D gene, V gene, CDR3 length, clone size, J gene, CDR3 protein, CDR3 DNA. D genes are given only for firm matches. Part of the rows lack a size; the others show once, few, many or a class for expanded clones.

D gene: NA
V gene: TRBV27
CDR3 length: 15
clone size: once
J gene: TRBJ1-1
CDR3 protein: CASSLAGAMNTEAFF
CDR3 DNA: TGTGCCAGCAGTTTGGCAGGGGCCATGAACACTGAAGCTTTCTTT

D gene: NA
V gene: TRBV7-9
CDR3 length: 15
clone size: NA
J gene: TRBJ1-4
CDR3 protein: CARSLASDGKTKLFF
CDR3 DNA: TGTGCCAGAAGCTTAGCATCTGACGGAAAGACCAAACTGTTTTTT

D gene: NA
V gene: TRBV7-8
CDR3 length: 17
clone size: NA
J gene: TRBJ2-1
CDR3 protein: CASSSNRDTTSYNEQFF
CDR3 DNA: TGTGCCAGCAGCTCAAATAGGGACACAACTTCCTACAATGAGCAGTTCTTC

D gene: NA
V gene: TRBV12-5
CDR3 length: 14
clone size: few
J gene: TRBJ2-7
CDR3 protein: CASVPTGINYEQYF
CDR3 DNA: TGTGCTAGTGTTCCTACGGGAATAAACTACGAGCAGTACTTC

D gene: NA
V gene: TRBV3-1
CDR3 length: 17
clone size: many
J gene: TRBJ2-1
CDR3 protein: CASSRSGSSSSYNEQFF
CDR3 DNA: TGTGCCAGCAGCCGGTCGGGAAGCTCAAGCTCCTACAATGAGCAGTTCTTC

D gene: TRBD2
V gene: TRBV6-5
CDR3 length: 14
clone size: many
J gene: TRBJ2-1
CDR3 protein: CASSYSGRASEQFF
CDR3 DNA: TGTGCCAGCAGTTATAGCGGGAGGGCCAGTGAGCAGTTCTTC

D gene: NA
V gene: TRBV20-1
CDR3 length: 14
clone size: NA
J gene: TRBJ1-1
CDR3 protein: CSARAPKSAVGAFF
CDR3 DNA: TGCAGTGCTAGAGCTCCAAAGAGCGCAGTAGGAGCTTTCTTT

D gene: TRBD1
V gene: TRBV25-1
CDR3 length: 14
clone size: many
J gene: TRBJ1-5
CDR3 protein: CASSAGTGNQPQHF
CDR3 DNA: TGTGCCAGCAGTGCCGGGACAGGGAATCAGCCCCAGCATTTT

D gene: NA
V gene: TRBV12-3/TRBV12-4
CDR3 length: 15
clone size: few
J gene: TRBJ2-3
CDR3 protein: CASSLYAGTTDTQYF
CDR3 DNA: TGTGCCAGCAGTTTGTACGCGGGGACCACAGATACGCAGTATTTT

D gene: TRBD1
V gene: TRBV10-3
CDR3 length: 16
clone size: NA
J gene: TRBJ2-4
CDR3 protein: CAISGPGTGGGSIQYF
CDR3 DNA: TGTGCCATCAGTGGTCCCGGGACAGGGGGCGGGAGCATTCAGTACTTC

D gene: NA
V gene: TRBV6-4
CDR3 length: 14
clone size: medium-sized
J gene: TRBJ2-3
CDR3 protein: CASSDEAGTDTQYF
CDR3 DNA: TGTGCCAGCAGTGACGAGGCAGGCACAGATACGCAGTATTTT

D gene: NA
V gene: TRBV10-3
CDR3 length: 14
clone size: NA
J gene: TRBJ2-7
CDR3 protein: CAISESRDESAQYF
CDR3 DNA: TGTGCCATCAGTGAGTCCCGAGATGAAAGTGCGCAGTACTTC

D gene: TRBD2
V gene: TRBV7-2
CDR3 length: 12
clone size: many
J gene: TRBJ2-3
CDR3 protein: CATAGGSDTQYF
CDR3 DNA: TGTGCCACCGCGGGGGGCTCGGATACGCAGTATTTT

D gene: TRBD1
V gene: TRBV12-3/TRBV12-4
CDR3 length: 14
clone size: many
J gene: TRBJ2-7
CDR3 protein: CASSFDRGRIEQYF
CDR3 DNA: TGTGCCAGCAGTTTTGACAGGGGGCGGATCGAGCAGTACTTC

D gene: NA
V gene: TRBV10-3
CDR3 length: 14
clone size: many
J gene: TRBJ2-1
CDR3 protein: CAISETGSSNEQFF
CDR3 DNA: TGTGCCATCAGCGAAACGGGTTCATCGAATGAGCAGTTCTTC

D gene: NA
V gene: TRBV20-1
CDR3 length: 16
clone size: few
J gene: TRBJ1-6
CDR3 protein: CSARDEARGLGSPLHF
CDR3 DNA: TGCAGTGCTAGAGATGAGGCCAGGGGACTGGGTTCACCCCTCCACTTT

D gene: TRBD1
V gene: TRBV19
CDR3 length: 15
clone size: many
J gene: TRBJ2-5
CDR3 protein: CASSSETGREETQYF
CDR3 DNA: TGTGCCAGTAGTTCCGAGACAGGGCGAGAAGAGACCCAGTACTTC

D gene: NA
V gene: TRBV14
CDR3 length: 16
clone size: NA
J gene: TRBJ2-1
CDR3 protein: CASSQVLGAPYNEQFF
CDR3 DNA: TGTGCCAGCAGCCAAGTTTTGGGGGCCCCCTACAATGAGCAGTTCTTC

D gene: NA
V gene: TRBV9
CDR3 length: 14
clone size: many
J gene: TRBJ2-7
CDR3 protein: CASSVAQGSNEQYF
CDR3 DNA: TGTGCCAGCAGCGTAGCCCAGGGTAGTAACGAGCAGTACTTC

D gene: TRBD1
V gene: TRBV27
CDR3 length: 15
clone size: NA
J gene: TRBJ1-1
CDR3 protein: CASSRQGLMSTEAFF
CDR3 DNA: TGTGCCAGCAGTCGACAGGGACTCATGAGCACTGAAGCTTTCTTT

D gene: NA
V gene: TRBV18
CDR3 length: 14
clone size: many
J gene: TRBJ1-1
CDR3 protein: CASSGDIRRTEAFF
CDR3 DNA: TGTGCCAGCTCAGGAGACATCCGACGCACTGAAGCTTTCTTT

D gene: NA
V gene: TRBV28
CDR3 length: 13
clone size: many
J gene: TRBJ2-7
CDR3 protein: CATLPGEDHEQYF
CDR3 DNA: TGTGCCACCTTGCCGGGGGAGGACCACGAGCAGTACTTC

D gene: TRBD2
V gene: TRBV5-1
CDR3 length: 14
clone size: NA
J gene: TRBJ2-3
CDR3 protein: CASSPGLASDTQYF
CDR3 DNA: TGCGCCAGCAGCCCCGGACTAGCCTCAGATACGCAGTATTTT

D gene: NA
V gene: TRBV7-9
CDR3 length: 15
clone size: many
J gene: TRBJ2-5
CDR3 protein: CASSPTRVVQETQYF
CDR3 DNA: TGTGCCAGCAGCCCAACCAGGGTCGTCCAAGAGACCCAGTACTTC

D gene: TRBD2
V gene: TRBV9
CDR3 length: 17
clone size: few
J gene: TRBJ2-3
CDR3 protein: CASSVPLAGDTTDTQYF
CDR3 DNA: TGTGCCAGCAGCGTACCTCTAGCGGGGGATACAACAGATACGCAGTATTTT

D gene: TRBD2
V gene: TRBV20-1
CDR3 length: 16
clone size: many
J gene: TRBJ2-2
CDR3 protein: CSARDGSGSFTGELFF
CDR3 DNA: TGCAGTGCTAGAGATGGTAGCGGGAGTTTCACCGGGGAGCTGTTTTTT

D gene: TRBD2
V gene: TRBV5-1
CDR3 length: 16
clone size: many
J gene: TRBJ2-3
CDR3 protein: CASSTMTSGSGDTQYF
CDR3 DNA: TGCGCCAGCAGCACCATGACTAGCGGGAGTGGAGATACGCAGTATTTT

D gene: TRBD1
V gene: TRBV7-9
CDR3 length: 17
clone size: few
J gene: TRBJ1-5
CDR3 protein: CASSLAGDSSGVEPQHF
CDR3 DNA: TGTGCCAGCAGCTTAGCGGGGGACAGCTCGGGTGTGGAGCCCCAGCATTTT